A single sample is the source of the 9 T cell receptor beta chains below, sequenced in a study of blood T cell repertoires in COVID-19. Method: immunoSEQ multiplex PCR; TCRdb's copy keeps in-frame clones and lacks some. The sample gives 140,000 to 150,000 clones, about 87% of which show up once; approximately 0.98% is in the top ten. The sequenced sample was peripheral blood. All receptors come from a woman aged 45-60 years with acute or convalescent COVID-19.

This chain uses TRBV29-1 with TRBJ2-7; 7 bases map to TRBD1. With 1 base clipped from V and 5 bases from J, the junction kept 2 bases outside the gene matches. The CDR3 sequence is 12 residues long. Germline loops: CDR1 SQVTM, CDR2 ANQGSEA. In nucleotides, the CDR3 is TGCAGCGTTGAAGGTCAGGGGGACGAGCAGTACTTC. It specifies CSVEGQGDEQYF.

The chain recombines TRBV19 with TRBJ2-7; D is undetermined. V was clipped by 3 bases and J by 3 bases, with 9 bases between them. Per germline, CDR1 LNHDA and CDR2 SQIVND (reference sequence). This CDR3 is 13 amino acids long. DNA of the CDR3: TGTGCCAGTAGTATCGGTAATAACTACGAGCAGTACTTC. The encoded protein is CASSIGNNYEQYF.

This chain links TRBV2 with TRBJ1-2; D possibly corresponds to TRBD1 (5 bases). This CDR3 contains 12 residues. Germline V gives CDR1 SNHLY, CDR2 FYNNEI. The V end lost 6 bases, the J end lost 8 bases, and 13 bases lay between the germline ends. This chain's CDR3 is CASSRVGSGYTF. The CDR3 DNA reads TGTGCCAGCAGCAGGGTGGGAAGCGGCTACACCTTC. The variable domain in full, with the rest retrieved from reference TRBV2 and TRBJ1-2, is EPEVTQTPSHQVTQMGQEVILRCVPISNHLYFYWYRQILGQKVEFLVSFYNNEISEKSEIFDDQFSVERPDGSNFTLKIRSTKLEDSAMYFCASSRVGSGYTFGSGTRLTVV.

V usage is TRBV24-1 and J usage is TRBJ2-3, with TRBD1 identical over 7 bases. CDR3 length: 15 residues. The germline V gene has CDR1 KGHDR and CDR2 SFDVKD. V shed 3 bases, J shed 2 bases, and the junction held 4 bases outside the gene matches. Here the CDR3 DNA reads TGTGCCACCAGTGATCCACAGGGGATCACAGATACGCAGTATTTT. Translation: CATSDPQGITDTQYF.

The chain joins TRBV3-1 (or the pseudogene TRBV3-2) to TRBJ2-5; TRBD2 might be the D (6 bases). The CDR3 loop spans 15 amino acids. CDR1 LGHDT and CDR2 YNNKEL come from the germline V gene (reference sequence). Trimming left V 5 bases short and J 5 bases short, with 18 bases between. The CDR3 sequence: CASSDSGGRDETQYF. CDR3 DNA: TGTGCCAGCAGCGATAGTGGCGGGCGGGATGAGACCCAGTACTTC.

The chain employs TRBV9 and TRBJ1-1; 8 bases fit TRBD1. Looked up from germline, CDR1 is SGDLS and CDR2 is YYNGEE. With 3 bases clipped from V and 2 bases from J, the junction kept 3 bases outside the gene matches. The CDR3 totals 14 residues. Here the CDR3 DNA reads TGTGCCAGCAGCGGCGGACAGGGTAACACTGAAGCTTTCTTT. It translates to CASSGGQGNTEAFF.

The chain uses TRBV5-1 and TRBJ2-1, with TRBD2 identical over 9 bases. The J segment lost 5 bases and the V segment lost 5 bases, leaving 11 bases of the junction unmatched. CDR3 length: 16 amino acids. Germline loops: CDR1 SGHRS, CDR2 YFSETQ. CDR3 protein: CASRLNSGLADNEQFF. CDR3 in DNA: TGCGCCAGCAGGTTGAACTCGGGACTAGCTGACAATGAGCAGTTCTTC.

This clone was seen a handful of times. The chain recombines TRBV19 with TRBJ1-1, with D unresolved. The CDR3 sequence is 15 residues long. Germline V gene data show CDR1 as LNHDA and CDR2 as SQIVND (reference sequence). V was pared by 8 bases and J by 0 bases, with 16 bases between. DNA of the CDR3: TGTGCCAGTGGAGTCAGATATTCAATGAACACTGAAGCTTTCTTT. The encoded protein is CASGVRYSMNTEAFF.

The DNA for the CDR3 is TGTGCCAGCAGCTTGGAGCGGCAGGGGATTTATGGGGCCAACGTCCTGACTTTC. This gives the protein CASSLERQGIYGANVLTF. The rearrangement joins TRBV5-8 to TRBJ2-6; D is possibly TRBD1 (6 bases). Germline assignment: CDR1 SGHTS and CDR2 YDEGEE. The CDR3 totals 18 residues. Trimming pared 0 bases from V and 3 bases from J, leaving 16 bases between.